A selection of T cell receptor beta chains follows, all from one sample in a study of regulatory T cells in long-lasting Graves disease. TCRdb re-called the multiplex PCR reads with MiXCR, one entry per CDR3 protein. The sample comprises over 500,000 distinct CDR3 sequences, about 16% of which are singletons, and about 12% rests with the top ten. The sample was also reused in another study, on T cells in Graves' hyperthyroidism and ophthalmopathy.

The sequencing here drew on peripheral blood mononuclear cells (PBMCs), taken at new diagnosis, from a patient treated with antithyroid drugs. These receptors were taken from a man aged 18 to 30 with Graves disease. Both conserved end residues are part of each CDR3. A D gene is named only where the DNA matches it firmly. Size is omitted from some rows. Given values are once, few, many or a class for expanded clones.

>-|TRBJ2-7|-|TRBV20-1
CSPGSGVDEQYF
TGCAGTCCCGGGTCAGGGGTAGACGAGCAGTACTTC
>-|TRBJ2-7|-|TRBV5-6
CASSPSKLALIFYEQYF
TGTGCCAGCAGCCCCTCGAAGCTAGCGCTTATATTCTACGAGCAGTACTTC
>-|TRBJ2-3|many|TRBV7-7
CASSLTAGGADTQYF
TGTGCTAGCAGCTTAACTGCGGGCGGTGCAGATACGCAGTATTTT
>-|TRBJ1-5|many|TRBV28
CAHRREGSSNQPQHF
TGTGCCCATCGTCGGGAGGGATCTAGCAATCAGCCCCAGCATTTT
>-|TRBJ2-7|many|TRBV7-2
CASSSPVSGDEQYF
TGTGCCAGCAGCTCACCAGTCTCAGGGGACGAGCAGTACTTC
>-|TRBJ1-1|few|TRBV27
CASSVSGTLNTEAFF
TGTGCCAGCAGTGTCTCCGGAACACTGAACACTGAAGCTTTCTTT
>-|TRBJ1-1|-|TRBV6-1
CASSDWAASSLVNTEAFF
TGTGCCAGCAGTGACTGGGCGGCGAGCTCTCTTGTGAACACTGAAGCTTTCTTT
>TRBD1|TRBJ2-1|many|TRBV12-3/TRBV12-4
CASSLFGAGGYNEQFF
TGTGCCAGCAGTTTATTTGGGGCAGGGGGCTACAATGAGCAGTTCTTC
>-|TRBJ2-1|-|TRBV15
CATSRAPRGEGGWQIF
TGTGCCACCAGCAGAGCCCCTAGGGGGGAAGGCGGCTGGCAAATCTTC
>-|TRBJ2-7|many|TRBV27
CASTNTGSYEQYF
TGTGCCAGCACCAATACAGGGTCCTACGAGCAGTACTTC
>TRBD2|TRBJ2-1|many|TRBV20-1
CSARYGTSGRTRNEQFF
TGCAGTGCTAGATACGGGACTAGCGGGAGGACACGGAATGAGCAGTTCTTC
>TRBD2|TRBJ2-1|many|TRBV20-1
CSARDRGGRGTYNEQFF
TGCAGTGCTAGAGATAGGGGTGGGAGGGGCACCTACAATGAGCAGTTCTTC
>-|TRBJ2-1|many|TRBV28
CASTPASTGYNEQFF
TGTGCCAGCACACCAGCTAGTACCGGATACAATGAGCAGTTCTTC
>-|TRBJ1-1|many|TRBV2
CASSPHPFNTEAFF
TGTGCCAGCAGTCCACATCCTTTTAACACTGAAGCTTTCTTT
>-|TRBJ2-1|many|TRBV20-1
CSAIGFDEQFF
TGCAGTGCTATAGGGTTCGATGAGCAGTTCTTC
>TRBD2|TRBJ2-1|-|TRBV2
CASVLAELYNEQFF
TGTGCCAGCGTACTAGCGGAACTCTACAATGAGCAGTTCTTC
>TRBD2|TRBJ2-1|many|TRBV2
CASKGSSSGSEQFF
TGTGCCAGCAAGGGGTCCTCTAGCGGGAGTGAGCAGTTCTTC
>-|TRBJ2-7|few|TRBV6-2/TRBV6-3
CASSYSGVAYEQYF
TGTGCCAGCAGTTACAGTGGGGTCGCCTACGAGCAGTACTTC
>TRBD2|TRBJ2-5|-|TRBV7-2
CASSNWTSGTEETQYF
TGTGCCAGCAGCAATTGGACTAGCGGGACGGAAGAGACCCAGTACTTC
>-|TRBJ1-1|few|TRBV7-9
CASSLGGLATEAFF
TGTGCCAGCAGCTTAGGGGGGCTGGCCACTGAAGCTTTCTTT
>-|TRBJ2-3|many|TRBV5-1
CASSLAGVRTSTDTQYF
TGCGCCAGCAGCTTGGCGGGGGTCCGAACTAGCACAGATACGCAGTATTTT
>TRBD1|TRBJ2-7|many|TRBV10-3
CAISRQGQPYEQYF
TGTGCCATCAGTCGACAGGGCCAGCCCTACGAGCAGTACTTC
>TRBD2|TRBJ2-7|few|TRBV5-1
CASSAQRERYEQYF
TGCGCCAGCAGCGCCCAGCGGGAGAGATACGAGCAGTACTTC
>TRBD1|TRBJ1-1|-|TRBV18
CASSPRGQGGTEAFF
TGTGCCAGCTCCCCCCGTGGGCAGGGGGGCACTGAAGCTTTCTTT
>TRBD1|TRBJ2-3|-|TRBV7-6
CASSLGQGTPADTQYF
TGTGCCAGCAGCTTGGGACAGGGGACTCCGGCAGATACGCAGTATTTT
>-|TRBJ2-2|few|TRBV20-1
CSARGVKAGELFF
TGCAGTGCTAGAGGGGTCAAGGCCGGGGAGCTGTTTTTT
>TRBD2|TRBJ2-1|many|TRBV12-5
CASGFSGSSNEQFF
TGTGCTAGTGGTTTTAGCGGGAGTTCTAATGAGCAGTTCTTC
>-|TRBJ2-6|many|TRBV11-2
CASSGISGANVLTF
TGTGCCAGCAGCGGGATCTCTGGGGCCAACGTCCTGACTTTC
>TRBD2|TRBJ2-3|-|TRBV6-2/TRBV6-3
CASSYSNPARETQYF
TGTGCCAGCAGTTACTCGAATCCCGCGCGGGAGACGCAGTATTTT
>-|TRBJ2-2|few|TRBV10-3
CAISSGITGELFF
TGTGCCATCAGTTCTGGTATCACCGGGGAGCTGTTTTTT
>TRBD1|TRBJ2-7|few|TRBV20-1
CSAKPGQGTYEQYF
TGCAGTGCAAAGCCGGGACAGGGGACCTACGAGCAGTACTTC
>-|TRBJ1-1|many|TRBV2
CARRGANTEAFF
TGTGCCAGAAGGGGTGCGAACACTGAAGCTTTCTTT
>TRBD1|TRBJ1-4|-|TRBV10-2
CASLGTGQDEKLFF
TGCGCCAGCTTGGGGACAGGGCAGGATGAAAAACTGTTTTTT
>-|TRBJ1-1|few|TRBV9
CASSEGGANTEAFF
TGTGCCAGCAGCGAGGGGGGGGCCAACACTGAAGCTTTCTTT
>-|TRBJ2-3|-|TRBV12-3/TRBV12-4
CASNLVNPGFHSTDTQYF
TGTGCCAGCAATTTAGTAAATCCGGGGTTTCATAGCACAGATACGCAGTATTTT
>-|TRBJ2-1|-|TRBV6-2/TRBV6-3
CASSAVPGEQFF
TGTGCCAGCAGTGCCGTTCCCGGTGAGCAGTTCTTC
>-|TRBJ2-7|-|TRBV30
CAWSVSYYEQYF
TGTGCCTGGAGTGTATCCTACTACGAGCAGTACTTC
>TRBD1|TRBJ2-1|many|TRBV12-5
CASGLDETGFSVDEQFF
TGTGCTAGTGGTTTGGACGAGACAGGGTTTTCCGTCGATGAGCAGTTCTTC
>-|TRBJ1-1|-|TRBV5-5
CASSLVLTEAFF
TGTGCCAGCAGCTTAGTTCTCACTGAAGCTTTCTTT
>TRBD1|TRBJ1-1|few|TRBV20-1
CSARDGTANTEASF
TGCAGTGCTAGAGATGGGACAGCGAACACTGAAGCTTCCTTT
>-|TRBJ2-5|many|TRBV6-5
CASSYVSGQETQYF
TGTGCCAGCAGTTACGTAAGCGGCCAAGAGACCCAGTACTTC
>-|TRBJ2-7|-|TRBV9
CASSVGVSGDYEQYF
TGTGCCAGCAGCGTAGGGGTTAGCGGAGACTACGAGCAGTACTTC
>-|TRBJ2-7|many|TRBV27
CASSSNQGAPYEQYF
TGTGCCAGCAGTTCAAACCAAGGGGCACCCTACGAGCAGTACTTC
>TRBD2|TRBJ2-3|-|TRBV20-1
CSAQRRETRQSQYF
TGCAGTGCTCAACGGCGGGAGACAAGGCAATCGCAGTATTTT
>-|TRBJ2-7|many|TRBV15
CATSRDLIPAVTYEQYF
TGTGCCACCAGCAGAGATCTCATCCCAGCGGTAACCTACGAGCAGTACTTC
>-|TRBJ2-3|many|TRBV20-1
CSARAGRFTDTQYF
TGCAGTGCTAGAGCGGGACGATTCACAGATACGCAGTATTTT
>-|TRBJ2-3|-|TRBV15
CATSNAEAQYF
TGTGCCACCAGCAATGCCGAGGCGCAGTATTTT
>TRBD1|TRBJ2-4|many|TRBV20-1
CSAGGLPGQGAHIQYF
TGCAGTGCTGGAGGACTACCGGGACAGGGGGCTCACATTCAGTACTTC
>-|TRBJ1-1|many|TRBV19
CASGLWTKNTEAFF
TGTGCCAGTGGGTTGTGGACAAAGAACACTGAAGCTTTCTTT
>-|TRBJ2-7|many|TRBV12-3/TRBV12-4
CASSLQGPSEQYF
TGTGCCAGCAGTTTGCAGGGTCCGAGCGAGCAGTACTTC
>-|TRBJ2-7|-|TRBV19
CASGAASSYEQYF
TGTGCCAGCGGGGCAGCGTCATCCTACGAGCAGTACTTC